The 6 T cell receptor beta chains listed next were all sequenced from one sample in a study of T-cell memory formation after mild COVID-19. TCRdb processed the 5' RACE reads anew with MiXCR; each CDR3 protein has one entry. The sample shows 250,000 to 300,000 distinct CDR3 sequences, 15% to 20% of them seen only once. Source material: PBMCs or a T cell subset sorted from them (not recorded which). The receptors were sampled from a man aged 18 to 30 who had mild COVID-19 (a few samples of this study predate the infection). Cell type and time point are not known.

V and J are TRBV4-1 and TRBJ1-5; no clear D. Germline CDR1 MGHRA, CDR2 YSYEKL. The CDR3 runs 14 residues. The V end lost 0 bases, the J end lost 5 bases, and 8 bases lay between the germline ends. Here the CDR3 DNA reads TGCGCCAGCAGCCAAGAAACGCTGTATCAGCCCCAGCATTTT. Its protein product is CASSQETLYQPQHF.

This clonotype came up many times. CDR3 nucleotides: TGTGCCAGCAGCTTGTTCGGGCTTAATTCCGAAGGCGATGAGCAGTTCTTC. This codes for CASSLFGLNSEGDEQFF. The chain is built from TRBV5-5 and TRBJ2-1; unclear D gene. CDR1 SGHKS and CDR2 YYEKEE come from the germline V gene (reference sequence). The CDR3 has 17 amino acids. Trimming removed 1 base at V and 8 bases at J, with 22 bases between.

Here the CDR3 DNA reads TGCAGTGCTGAGGGGGAATCGAATGAGCAGTTCTTC. Protein: CSAEGESNEQFF. The chain uses TRBV20-1 and TRBJ2-1; tentatively, D is TRBD1 (6 bases). In germline, CDR1 is DFQATT, CDR2 SNEGSKA (reference sequence). V dropped 5 bases and J dropped 7 bases, with 12 bases sitting between them. The CDR3 is 12 amino acids.

CDR3 residues: CASSLRGGSHSPLHF. As DNA, the CDR3 is TGTGCCAGCAGCTTACGTGGGGGATCCCACTCACCCCTCCACTTT. The chain couples TRBV7-9 to TRBJ1-6; TRBD1 might be the D (5 bases). The CDR3 has 15 amino acids. The germline V gene has CDR1 SEHNR and CDR2 FQNEAQ (reference sequence). Trimming removed 2 bases from V and 10 bases from J, with 15 bases in between.

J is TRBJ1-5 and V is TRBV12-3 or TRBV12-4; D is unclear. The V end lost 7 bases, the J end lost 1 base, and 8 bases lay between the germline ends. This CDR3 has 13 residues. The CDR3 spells CASTLGSNQPQHF. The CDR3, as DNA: TGTGCCAGCACCCTAGGGAGCAATCAGCCCCAGCATTTT.

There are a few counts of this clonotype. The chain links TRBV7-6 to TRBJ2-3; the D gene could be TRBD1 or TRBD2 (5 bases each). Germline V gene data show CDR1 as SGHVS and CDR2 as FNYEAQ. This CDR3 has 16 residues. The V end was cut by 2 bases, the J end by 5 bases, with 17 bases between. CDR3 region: CASSLWYLGREDTQYF. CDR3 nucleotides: TGTGCCAGCAGCTTATGGTATCTGGGACGAGAAGATACGCAGTATTTT.